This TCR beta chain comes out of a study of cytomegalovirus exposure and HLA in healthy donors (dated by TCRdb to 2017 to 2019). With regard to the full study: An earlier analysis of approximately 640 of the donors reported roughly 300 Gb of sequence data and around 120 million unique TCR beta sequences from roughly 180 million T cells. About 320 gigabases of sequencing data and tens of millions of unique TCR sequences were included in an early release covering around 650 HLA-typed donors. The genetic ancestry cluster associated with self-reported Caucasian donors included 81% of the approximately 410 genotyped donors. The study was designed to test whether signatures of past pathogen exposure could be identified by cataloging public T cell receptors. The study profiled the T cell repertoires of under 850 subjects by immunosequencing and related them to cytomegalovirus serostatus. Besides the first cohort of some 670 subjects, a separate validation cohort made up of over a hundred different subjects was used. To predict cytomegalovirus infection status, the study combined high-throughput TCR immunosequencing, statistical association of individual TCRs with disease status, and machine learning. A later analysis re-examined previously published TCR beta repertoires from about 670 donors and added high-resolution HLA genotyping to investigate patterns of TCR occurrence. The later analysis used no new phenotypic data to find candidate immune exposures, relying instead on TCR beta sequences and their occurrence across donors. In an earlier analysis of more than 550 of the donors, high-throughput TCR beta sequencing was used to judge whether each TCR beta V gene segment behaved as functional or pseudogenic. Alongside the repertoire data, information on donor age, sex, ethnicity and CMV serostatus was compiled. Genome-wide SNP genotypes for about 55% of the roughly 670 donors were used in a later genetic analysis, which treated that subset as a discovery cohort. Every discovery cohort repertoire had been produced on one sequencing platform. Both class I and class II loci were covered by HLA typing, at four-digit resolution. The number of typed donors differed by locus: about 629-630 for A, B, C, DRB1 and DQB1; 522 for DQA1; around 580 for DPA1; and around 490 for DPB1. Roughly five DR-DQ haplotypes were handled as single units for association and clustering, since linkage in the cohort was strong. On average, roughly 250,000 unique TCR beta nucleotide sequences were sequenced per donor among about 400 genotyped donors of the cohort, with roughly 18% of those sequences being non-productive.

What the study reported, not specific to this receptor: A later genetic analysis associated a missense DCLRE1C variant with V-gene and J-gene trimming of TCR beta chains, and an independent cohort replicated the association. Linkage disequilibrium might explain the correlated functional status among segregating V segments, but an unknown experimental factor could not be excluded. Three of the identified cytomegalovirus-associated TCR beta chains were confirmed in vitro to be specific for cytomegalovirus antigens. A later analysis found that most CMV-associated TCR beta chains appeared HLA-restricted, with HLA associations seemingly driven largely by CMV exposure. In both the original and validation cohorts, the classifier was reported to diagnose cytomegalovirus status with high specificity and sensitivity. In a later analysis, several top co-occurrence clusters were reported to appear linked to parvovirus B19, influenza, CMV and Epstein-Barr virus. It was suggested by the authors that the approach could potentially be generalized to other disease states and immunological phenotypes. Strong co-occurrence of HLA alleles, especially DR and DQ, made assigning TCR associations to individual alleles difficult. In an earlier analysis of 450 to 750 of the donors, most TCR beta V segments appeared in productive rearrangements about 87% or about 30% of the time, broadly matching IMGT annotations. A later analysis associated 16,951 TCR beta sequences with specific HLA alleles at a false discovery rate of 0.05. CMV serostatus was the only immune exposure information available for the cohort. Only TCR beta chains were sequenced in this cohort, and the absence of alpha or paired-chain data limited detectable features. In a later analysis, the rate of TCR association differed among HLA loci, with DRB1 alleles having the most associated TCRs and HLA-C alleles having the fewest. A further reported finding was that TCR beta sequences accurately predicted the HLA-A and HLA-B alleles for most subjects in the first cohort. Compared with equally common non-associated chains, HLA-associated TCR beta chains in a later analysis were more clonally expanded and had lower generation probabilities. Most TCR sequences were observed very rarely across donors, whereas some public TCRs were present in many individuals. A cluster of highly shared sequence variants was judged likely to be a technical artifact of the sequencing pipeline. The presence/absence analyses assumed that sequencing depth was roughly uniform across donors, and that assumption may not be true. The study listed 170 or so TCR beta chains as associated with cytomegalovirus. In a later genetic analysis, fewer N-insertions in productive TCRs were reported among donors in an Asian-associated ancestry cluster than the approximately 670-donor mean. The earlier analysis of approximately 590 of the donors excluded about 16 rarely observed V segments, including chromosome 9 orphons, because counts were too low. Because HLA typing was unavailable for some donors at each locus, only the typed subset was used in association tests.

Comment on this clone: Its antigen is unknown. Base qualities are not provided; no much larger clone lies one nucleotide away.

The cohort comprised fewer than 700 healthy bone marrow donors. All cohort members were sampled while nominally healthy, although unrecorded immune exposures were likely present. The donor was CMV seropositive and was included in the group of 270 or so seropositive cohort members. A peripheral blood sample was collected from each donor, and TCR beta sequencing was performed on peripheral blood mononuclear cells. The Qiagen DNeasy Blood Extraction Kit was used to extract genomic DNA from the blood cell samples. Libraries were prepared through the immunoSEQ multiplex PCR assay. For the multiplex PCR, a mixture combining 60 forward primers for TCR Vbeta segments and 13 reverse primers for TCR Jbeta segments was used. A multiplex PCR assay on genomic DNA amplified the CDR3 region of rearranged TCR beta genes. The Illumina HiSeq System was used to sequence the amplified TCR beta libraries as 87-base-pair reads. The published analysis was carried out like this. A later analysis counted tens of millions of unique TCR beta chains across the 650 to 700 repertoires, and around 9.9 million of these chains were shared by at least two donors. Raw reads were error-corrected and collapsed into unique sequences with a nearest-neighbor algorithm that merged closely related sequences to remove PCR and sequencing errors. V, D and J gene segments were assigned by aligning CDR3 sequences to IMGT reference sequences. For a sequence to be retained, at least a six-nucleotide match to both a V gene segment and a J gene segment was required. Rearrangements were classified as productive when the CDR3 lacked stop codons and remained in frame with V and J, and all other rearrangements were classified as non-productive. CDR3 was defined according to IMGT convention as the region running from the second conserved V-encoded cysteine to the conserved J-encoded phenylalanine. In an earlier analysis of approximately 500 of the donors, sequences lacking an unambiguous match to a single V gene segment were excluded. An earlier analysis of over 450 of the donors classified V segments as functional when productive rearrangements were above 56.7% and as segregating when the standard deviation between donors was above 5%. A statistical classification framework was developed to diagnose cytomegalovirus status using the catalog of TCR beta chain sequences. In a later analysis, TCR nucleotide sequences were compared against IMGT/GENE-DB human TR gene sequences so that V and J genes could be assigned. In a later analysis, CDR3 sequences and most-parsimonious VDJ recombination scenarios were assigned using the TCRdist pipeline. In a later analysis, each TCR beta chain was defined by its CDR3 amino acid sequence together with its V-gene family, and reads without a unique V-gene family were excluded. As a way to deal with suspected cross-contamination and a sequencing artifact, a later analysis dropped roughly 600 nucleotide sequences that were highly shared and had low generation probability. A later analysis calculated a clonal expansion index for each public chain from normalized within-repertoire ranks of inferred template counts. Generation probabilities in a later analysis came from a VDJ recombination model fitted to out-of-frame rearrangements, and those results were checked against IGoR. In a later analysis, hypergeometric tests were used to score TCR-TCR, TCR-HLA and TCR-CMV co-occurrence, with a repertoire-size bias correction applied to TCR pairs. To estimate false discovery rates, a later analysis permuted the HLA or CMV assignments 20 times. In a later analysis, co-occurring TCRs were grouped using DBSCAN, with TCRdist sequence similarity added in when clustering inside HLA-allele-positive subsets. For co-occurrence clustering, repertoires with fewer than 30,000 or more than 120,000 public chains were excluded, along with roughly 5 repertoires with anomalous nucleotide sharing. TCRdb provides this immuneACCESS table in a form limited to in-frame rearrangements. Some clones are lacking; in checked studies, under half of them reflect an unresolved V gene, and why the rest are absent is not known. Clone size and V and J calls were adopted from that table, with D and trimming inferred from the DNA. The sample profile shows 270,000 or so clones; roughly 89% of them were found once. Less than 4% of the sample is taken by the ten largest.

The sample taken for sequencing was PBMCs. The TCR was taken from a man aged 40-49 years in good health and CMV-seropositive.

The CDR3 protein is CASIAGAGDYGYTF. The nucleotides are TGTGCCAGCATTGCCGGGGCAGGGGACTATGGCTACACCTTC. The rearrangement combines TRBV2 with TRBJ1-2; the D gene is perhaps TRBD1, on 6 matching bases. Taken from cysteine to phenylalanine, the CDR3 has 14 residues. The only DNA kept is the CDR3, 42 bases in frame from the first base. From the germline V gene, CDR1 is SNHLY and CDR2 is FYNNEI. A distance of 15 bases separates the germline ends of V and J, which lose 7 bases and 3 bases respectively.